These 24 T cell receptor beta chains were all obtained from the same sample, sequenced in a study of cytomegalovirus exposure and HLA in healthy donors. The PCR made use of 60 Vbeta and 13 Jbeta primers. Measured with immunoSEQ multiplex PCR; TCRdb has only the in-frame clones, and not every one. The listing records about 160,000 clones. Sequenced sample: PBMCs. The source is a woman aged 55-69 years in good health and CMV-seronegative.

The chain uses TRBV12-5 and TRBJ1-2, with D possibly TRBD1 on 5 matching bases. Trimming stripped 0 bases from V and 2 bases from J, with 13 bases between. In germline, CDR1 is LGHNT, CDR2 FRNRAP. This CDR3 is built from 16 residues. The CDR3 region has the DNA TGTGCTAGTGGTTTGGTGCAGGGTGTTAAGAACTATGGCTACACCTTC. It yields the protein CASGLVQGVKNYGYTF.

The chain links TRBV7-9 to TRBJ2-7; D is possibly TRBD2 (6 bases). The germline V gene has CDR1 SEHNR and CDR2 FQNEAQ (reference sequence). This CDR3 contains 13 residues. The V and J ends lost 9 bases and 0 bases respectively, with 12 bases between them. The CDR3 DNA reads TGTGCCAGTGGGGGGAAGGCCTCCTACGAGCAGTACTTC. The encoded protein is CASGGKASYEQYF. The whole variable domain, filled in from reference TRBV7-9 and TRBJ2-7, reads DTGVSQNPRHKITKRGQNVTFRCDPISEHNRLYWYRQTLGQGPEFLTYFQNEAQLEKSRLLSDRFSAERPKGSFSTLEIQRTEQGDSAMYLCASGGKASYEQYFGPGTRLTVT.

The chain recombines TRBV5-1 with TRBJ1-5; the D gene is possibly TRBD1 (5 bases). Trimming stripped 0 bases from V and 5 bases from J, with 12 bases between. In germline, CDR1 is SGHRS, CDR2 YFSETQ. The CDR3 sequence is 15 residues long. The CDR3 loop reads CASSLVPGMDQPQHF. CDR3 in DNA: TGCGCCAGCAGCTTGGTGCCAGGGATGGATCAGCCCCAGCATTTT.

The chain carries TRBV7-2 and TRBJ2-1, with TRBD1 identical over 9 bases. Looked up from germline, CDR1 is SGHTA and CDR2 is FQGNSA. The J segment lost 6 bases and the V segment lost 5 bases, leaving 5 bases of the junction unmatched. The CDR3 runs 14 residues. CDR3 nucleotide sequence: TGTGCCAGCAGCCGGGACAGGGAACGCAATGAGCAGTTCTTC. It encodes CASSRDRERNEQFF.

This sequence joins TRBV7-2 and TRBJ1-2, with 7 nucleotides matching TRBD1. This CDR3 spans 15 amino acids. V lost 0 bases, J lost 4 bases, and 5 bases stayed unmatched. Germline loops: CDR1 SGHTA, CDR2 FQGNSA. CDR3 sequence reads: CASSLAAGGSYGYTF. As DNA, the CDR3 is TGTGCCAGCAGCTTAGCGGCAGGGGGAAGCTATGGCTACACCTTC. Looking up the rest from reference TRBV7-2 and TRBJ1-2 gives the full variable domain: GAGVSQSPSNKVTEKGKDVELRCDPISGHTALYWYRQSLGQGLEFLIYFQGNSAPDKSGLPSDRFSAERTGGSVSTLTIQRTQQEDSAVYLCASSLAAGGSYGYTFGSGTRLTVV.

J is TRBJ2-7 and V is TRBV7-9; D not certain. The CDR3 contains 14 residues. V lost 2 bases, J lost 0 bases, and 8 bases lay in between. Germline CDR1 reads SEHNR; CDR2 reads FQNEAQ (reference sequence). CDR3 in amino acids: CASSLFDNSYEQYF. CDR3 bases: TGTGCCAGCAGCTTATTTGACAACTCCTACGAGCAGTACTTC.

The J gene is TRBJ1-5, the V gene TRBV19; TRBD1 aligns across 7 bases. Trimming removed 5 bases from V and 4 bases from J; junction bases left unmatched: 8. The CDR3 length is 15 residues. Germline V lookup: CDR1 LNHDA, CDR2 SQIVND (reference sequence). The CDR3: CASSSTGQLNQPQHF. The CDR3 bases are TGTGCCAGTAGTTCGACAGGGCAGTTGAATCAGCCCCAGCATTTT. Supplemented by reference TRBV19 and TRBJ1-5, the full variable domain reads DGGITQSPKYLFRKEGQNVTLSCEQNLNHDAMYWYRQDPGQGLRLIYYSQIVNDFQKGDIAEGYSVSREKKESFPLTVTSAQKNPTAFYLCASSSTGQLNQPQHFGDGTRLSIL.

CDR3 DNA: TGCAGCTTCGGACAGGACTATGGCTACACCTTC. Its translation: CSFGQDYGYTF. The chain carries TRBV29-1 and TRBJ1-2; the match to TRBD1 covers 7 bases. Germline V gives CDR1 SQVTM, CDR2 ANQGSEA. CDR3 length: 11 residues. The V gene end was trimmed by 8 bases and the J gene end by 3 bases; junction bases not matched to a gene: 3. Variable domain in full (rest from reference TRBV29-1 and TRBJ1-2): SAVISQKPSRDICQRGTSLTIQCQVDSQVTMMFWYRQQPGQSLTLIATANQGSEATYESGFVIDKFPISRPNLTFSTLTVSNMSPEDSSIYLCSFGQDYGYTFGSGTRLTVV.

The rearrangement links TRBV7-9 to TRBJ1-1, with 7 positions matching TRBD1. V was clipped by 5 bases and J by 12 bases; unmatched bases: 12. Germline V CDR1 and CDR2: SEHNR, FQNEAQ (reference sequence). The CDR3 runs 13 residues. For the CDR3, the DNA is TGTGCCAGCAGCCAGGGGGTTTTTTGGGTGTCTTTCTTT. It specifies CASSQGVFWVSFF.

The chain links TRBV6-5 to TRBJ1-5, with D possibly matching TRBD1 (5 bases). This CDR3 comprises 13 residues. Germline lookup yields CDR1 MNHEY and CDR2 SVGAGI. Trimming removed 7 bases from V and 3 bases from J, with 10 bases in between. CDR3 sequence (DNA): TGTGCCAGCAAGGGCAGGGTCAATCAGCCCCAGCATTTT. It yields the protein CASKGRVNQPQHF.

J is TRBJ2-5 and V is TRBV7-2; TRBD1 might be the D (5 bases). The V end was cut by 3 bases, the J end by 2 bases, with 7 bases between. This CDR3 has 13 amino acids. Per the germline V gene, CDR1 is SGHTA and CDR2 is FQGNSA. CDR3 sequence (DNA): TGTGCCAGCAGCTTGGGGCGGCAAGAGACCCAGTACTTC. Translation: CASSLGRQETQYF. Filled out from reference TRBV7-2 and TRBJ2-5, the complete variable domain reads GAGVSQSPSNKVTEKGKDVELRCDPISGHTALYWYRQSLGQGLEFLIYFQGNSAPDKSGLPSDRFSAERTGGSVSTLTIQRTQQEDSAVYLCASSLGRQETQYFGPGTRLLVL.

The V and J genes are TRBV6-5 and TRBJ1-1, with D hard to call. Trimming removed 2 bases from V and 7 bases from J, with 8 bases in between. The CDR3 extends over 12 amino acids. Germline CDR1 is MNHEY and CDR2 is SVGAGI. The chain's CDR3 is CASSYPGGEAFF. The CDR3 coding sequence is TGTGCCAGCAGTTACCCCGGTGGTGAAGCTTTCTTT.

The chain uses TRBV6-7 and TRBJ2-7; TRBD1 matches 7 bases. TRBV6-7 is assigned to the ORF class and has an uncertain function. The V segment lost 6 bases and the J segment 2 bases; nucleotides outside the gene matches: 7. The CDR3 loop spans 14 amino acids. This CDR3 is CASSPDREPYEQYF. DNA for the CDR3: TGTGCCAGCAGCCCCGACAGGGAACCCTACGAGCAGTACTTC.

The chain employs TRBV9 and TRBJ2-5; possibly TRBD1 for D (5 bases). The CDR3 consists of 14 residues. Between the trimmed V and J ends, which lost 4 bases and 2 bases, there was a span of 12 bases. The germline gives CDR1 SGDLS, CDR2 YYNGEE. In DNA, the CDR3 is TGTGCCAGCAGCTCGACAGCAACTCAAGAGACCCAGTACTTC. Translating it yields CASSSTATQETQYF.

V is TRBV10-3 and J is TRBJ1-2, with D perhaps TRBD1 (5 bases). Germline CDR1 reads ENHRY; CDR2 reads SYGVKD. CDR3 size: 12 residues. V was clipped by 6 bases and J by 7 bases, with 12 bases between them. This CDR3 reads CAIRSGKGGYTF. CDR3 in DNA: TGTGCCATCAGATCAGGGAAGGGTGGCTACACCTTC.

V and J are TRBV6-5 and TRBJ1-2; TRBD1 matches 8 bases. The germline CDR1 and CDR2 sequences are MNHEY and SVGAGI. V was clipped by 7 bases and J by 2 bases; unmatched bases: 3. The CDR3 has 13 amino acids. CDR3 sequence reads: CASTRQGNYGYTF. In nucleotides, the CDR3 is TGTGCCAGCACCCGACAGGGGAACTATGGCTACACCTTC.

CDR3 DNA: TGTGCCAGCAGCTCCGGGACTACCCGAACTGCAACTAATGAAAAACTGTTTTTT. This gives the protein CASSSGTTRTATNEKLFF. V and J are TRBV7-2 and TRBJ1-4; tentatively, D is TRBD1 (5 bases). This CDR3 spans 18 amino acids. CDR1 is SGHTA and CDR2 is FQGNSA in the germline V gene. Trimming removed 4 bases from V and 0 bases from J, with 18 bases in between.

The chain is built from TRBV29-1 and TRBJ2-1; TRBD2 agrees at 11 bases. Germline lookup yields CDR1 SQVTM and CDR2 ANQGSEA. The CDR3 has 13 amino acids. V trimming: 5 bases; J trimming: 8 bases; junction bases outside the gene matches: 5. The CDR3 loop reads CSVLSGRADEQFF. DNA for the CDR3: TGCAGCGTTCTTAGCGGGAGGGCAGATGAGCAGTTCTTC.

CDR3 nucleotides: TGTGCCAGCAGCTTTACTAGCGGGGGGGCTGGGAACGAGCAGTACTTC. Its protein is CASSFTSGGAGNEQYF. The chain recombines TRBV7-2 with TRBJ2-7, with TRBD2 identical over 13 bases. This CDR3 spans 16 amino acids. Germline trimming cut 3 bases from V and 5 bases from J; bases unmatched to any gene: 7. CDR1 is SGHTA, CDR2 FQGNSA, per germline. The whole variable domain, filled in from reference TRBV7-2 and TRBJ2-7, reads GAGVSQSPSNKVTEKGKDVELRCDPISGHTALYWYRQSLGQGLEFLIYFQGNSAPDKSGLPSDRFSAERTGGSVSTLTIQRTQQEDSAVYLCASSFTSGGAGNEQYFGPGTRLTVT.

The V and J genes are TRBV7-2 and TRBJ2-2; D is possibly TRBD2 (5 bases). CDR1 and CDR2 (germline): SGHTA, FQGNSA. The CDR3 has 15 residues. The ends were cut back, 6 bases at V and 5 bases at J, with 16 bases in the middle. CDR3 region: CASRPPAEATGELFF. In DNA, the CDR3 is TGTGCCAGCAGACCCCCCGCGGAGGCAACCGGGGAGCTGTTTTTT.

This chain uses TRBV6-6 with TRBJ1-1; a possible D gene is TRBD1 (5 bases). In germline, CDR1 is MNHNY, CDR2 SVGAGI (reference sequence). Trimming pared 5 bases from V and 0 bases from J, leaving 13 bases between. The CDR3 is 15 amino acids. This CDR3 reads CASSGATALNTEAFF. CDR3 DNA: TGTGCCAGCAGTGGGGCAACGGCATTGAACACTGAAGCTTTCTTT.

V usage is TRBV7-2 and J usage is TRBJ2-1; the match to TRBD2 covers 9 bases. V was pared by 7 bases and J by 2 bases, with 6 bases of the junction left unmatched. The germline V gene encodes CDR1 SGHTA and CDR2 FQGNSA. The CDR3 covers 15 residues. CDR3 protein: CASTPGGGAYNEQFF. The DNA of the CDR3 is TGTGCCAGCACGCCCGGCGGGGGGGCCTACAATGAGCAGTTCTTC.

The chain joins TRBV5-1 to TRBJ2-7; 9 bases map to TRBD1. Trimming at V came to 4 bases and at J to 6 bases, leaving 11 bases not matched to a gene. Germline CDR1 and CDR2: SGHRS and YFSETQ. The CDR3 is 15 amino acids. The CDR3: CASSPTGGPLREQYF. CDR3 DNA: TGCGCCAGCAGCCCTACAGGGGGCCCGTTGCGCGAGCAGTACTTC.

The chain combines TRBV5-1 with TRBJ2-7; 10 bases fit TRBD2. The germline V gene encodes CDR1 SGHRS and CDR2 YFSETQ. The V gene end was trimmed by 0 bases and the J gene end by 5 bases; junction bases not matched to a gene: 8. The length of the CDR3 is 16 residues. In nucleotides, the CDR3 is TGCGCCAGCAGCTTGGGGGGACTAGCGTGGGTGAACGAGCAGTACTTC. It is translated as CASSLGGLAWVNEQYF. Looking up the rest from reference TRBV5-1 and TRBJ2-7 gives the full variable domain: KAGVTQTPRYLIKTRGQQVTLSCSPISGHRSVSWYQQTPGQGLQFLFEYFSETQRNKGNFPGRFSGRQFSNSRSEMNVSTLELGDSALYLCASSLGGLAWVNEQYFGPGTRLTVT.